What follows are 15 T cell receptor beta chains derived from one specimen sequenced in a study of cytomegalovirus exposure and HLA in healthy donors. Amplification used 60 Vbeta primers and 13 Jbeta primers. Sequencing used immunoSEQ multiplex PCR; TCRdb keeps in-frame clones, though not all of them. The sample lists roughly 120,000 clones; 79% were seen once. The sample consisted of PBMCs. The source is a man aged 18 to 29 in good health and CMV-seronegative.

The V and J genes are TRBV7-8 and TRBJ2-2, with 8 bases aligning to TRBD1. V lost 1 base to trimming and J lost 1 base; unmatched junction nucleotides: 5. Germline V gene lookup returns CDR1 SGHVS and CDR2 FQNEAQ. The length of the CDR3 is 17 residues. The CDR3 loop is CASSLGGGTGNTGELFF. The CDR3 region has the DNA TGTGCCAGCAGCTTAGGAGGGGGGACAGGGAACACCGGGGAGCTGTTTTTT.

The table lists this clone with a count of one. The chain links TRBV11-2 to TRBJ2-1; 10 bases agree with TRBD2. The CDR3 is 16 residues long. The V gene end was trimmed by 4 bases and the J gene end by 5 bases; junction bases not matched to a gene: 8. The V gene's germline CDR1 is SGHAT and CDR2 FQNNGV. DNA of the CDR3: TGTGCCAGCAGCTCCCAACTAGCGGGAATAAACAATGAGCAGTTCTTC. Protein product: CASSSQLAGINNEQFF.

The rearrangement uses TRBV5-4 and TRBJ2-3; possibly TRBD1 for D (5 bases). The CDR3 is made up of 13 amino acids. CDR1 and CDR2 (germline): SGHNT, YYREEE (reference sequence). Trimming removed 0 bases at V and 3 bases at J, with 5 bases between. The CDR3 DNA follows: TGTGCCAGCAGCTTGGAGGGGACAGATACGCAGTATTTT. It specifies CASSLEGTDTQYF.

Only a few counts were recorded for this clone. This CDR3 is also generated by other DNA sequences in the sample. The chain joins TRBV4-3 to TRBJ1-5; 7 bases agree with TRBD1. V trimming: 0 bases; J trimming: 5 bases; junction bases outside the gene matches: 4. Germline-derived CDR1 and CDR2 are LGHNA and YSLEER. The CDR3 contains 15 residues. CDR3 in DNA: TGCGCCAGCAGCCAAGAGGACAGGCCCGATCAGCCCCAGCATTTT. It is translated as CASSQEDRPDQPQHF.

Here the CDR3 reads CASSFWTSRETQYF. CDR3 in DNA: TGTGCCAGCAGCTTCTGGACTAGCAGGGAGACCCAGTACTTC. The V and J genes are TRBV5-4 and TRBJ2-5; 8 bases agree with TRBD2. This CDR3 comprises 14 residues. CDR1 is SGHNT, CDR2 YYREEE, per germline (reference sequence). With 2 bases clipped from V and 5 bases from J, the junction kept 5 bases outside the gene matches.

J is TRBJ2-1 and V is TRBV11-3, with D maybe TRBD2 (6 bases). Between the trimmed V and J ends, which lost 5 bases and 2 bases, there was a span of 16 bases. The CDR3 length is 16 residues. Germline V gene sequence: CDR1 SGHNT, CDR2 YENEEA. For the CDR3, the DNA is TGTGCCAGCAGCCCCCCCGGGACTCCAGCCTACAATGAGCAGTTCTTC. Amino acid sequence: CASSPPGTPAYNEQFF.

This sequence joins TRBV6-1 and TRBJ1-2; D ambiguous. The germline CDR1 and CDR2 sequences are MNHNS and SASEGT. Trimming pared 1 base from V and 3 bases from J, leaving 12 bases between. The CDR3 spans 15 residues. CDR3 sequence: CASSEDFTVYYGYTF. Here the CDR3 DNA reads TGTGCCAGCAGTGAAGATTTTACAGTCTACTATGGCTACACCTTC.

This clone appeared a single time. The CDR3 bases are TGTGCCAGCAACGAAGATAGCGGTTCCTACGAGCAGTACTTC. The encoded protein is CASNEDSGSYEQYF. The chain combines TRBV4-2 with TRBJ2-5; a possible D gene is TRBD2 (6 bases). The DNA end is a closer match to TRBJ2-7, so the J assignment may be wrong. This CDR3 comprises 14 residues. Germline V gene sequence: CDR1 LGHNA, CDR2 YNFKEQ.

The J gene is TRBJ1-4, the V gene TRBV5-6; possibly TRBD1 for D (5 bases). The CDR3 loop spans 13 amino acids. The V end was cut by 0 bases, the J end by 8 bases, with 8 bases between. The germline V gene has CDR1 SGHDT and CDR2 YYEEEE. The CDR3 is CASSLVGVEKLFF. The CDR3 DNA reads TGTGCCAGCAGCTTGGTAGGGGTCGAAAAACTGTTTTTT.

This rearrangement joins TRBV11-3 to TRBJ2-1; TRBD2 agrees at 9 bases. J was trimmed by 7 bases and V by 5 bases; bases with no gene match: 18. Germline-derived CDR1 and CDR2 are SGHNT and YENEEA. The CDR3 contains 18 residues. This CDR3 is CASSKTPAGGAFGNEQFF. For the CDR3, the DNA is TGTGCCAGCAGCAAAACCCCGGCGGGAGGGGCTTTTGGAAATGAGCAGTTCTTC.

The chain employs TRBV5-8 and TRBJ2-1, with D unclear. V lost 4 bases and J lost 6, with 14 bases in between. Germline loops: CDR1 SGHTS, CDR2 YDEGEE. The CDR3 covers 14 residues. CDR3 residues: CASSPGQQRNEQFF. The CDR3 DNA reads as TGTGCCAGCAGCCCGGGTCAGCAACGCAATGAGCAGTTCTTC.

CDR3 sequence reads: CASSLWEGLAGFQETQYF. The CDR3, as DNA: TGTGCCAGCAGTTTATGGGAGGGACTAGCGGGATTCCAAGAGACCCAGTACTTC. This chain connects TRBV28 to TRBJ2-5; 13 positions match TRBD2. The CDR3 contains 18 residues. Germline V gene data show CDR1 as MDHEN and CDR2 as SYDVKM. The V gene end was trimmed by 0 bases and the J gene end by 1 base; junction bases not matched to a gene: 5.

The chain employs TRBV28 and TRBJ1-1; 12 nucleotides line up with TRBD1. V was pared by 4 bases and J by 5 bases, with 17 bases of the junction left unmatched. Germline V gives CDR1 MDHEN, CDR2 SYDVKM. CDR3 length equals 19 residues. CDR3 bases: TGTGCCAGCAGTTCCCGCTTGGGGACAGGGGGCGCCAGGCATACTGAAGCTTTCTTT. It codes for CASSSRLGTGGARHTEAFF.

As DNA, the CDR3 is TGCGCCAGCAGCTTGACAGGGGACTATGGCTACACCTTC. Amino acids: CASSLTGDYGYTF. This chain connects TRBV5-1 to TRBJ1-2; TRBD1 matches at 7 bases. V was pared by 1 base and J by 3 bases, with 0 bases of the junction left unmatched. CDR1 and CDR2 (germline): SGHRS, YFSETQ. The CDR3 loop spans 13 amino acids. Based on the CDR3 plus reference TRBV5-1 and TRBJ1-2, the full variable domain is KAGVTQTPRYLIKTRGQQVTLSCSPISGHRSVSWYQQTPGQGLQFLFEYFSETQRNKGNFPGRFSGRQFSNSRSEMNVSTLELGDSALYLCASSLTGDYGYTFGSGTRLTVV.

V usage is TRBV19 and J usage is TRBJ1-1, with 9 bases that match TRBD1. CDR3 length equals 16 residues. Germline V gives CDR1 LNHDA, CDR2 SQIVND (reference sequence). The V gene end was trimmed by 1 base and the J gene end by 8 bases; junction bases not matched to a gene: 11. The CDR3 nucleotides read TGTGCCAGTAGTATAGGACTAGGGGGACAGGGAACGGAAGCTTTCTTT. Protein: CASSIGLGGQGTEAFF.